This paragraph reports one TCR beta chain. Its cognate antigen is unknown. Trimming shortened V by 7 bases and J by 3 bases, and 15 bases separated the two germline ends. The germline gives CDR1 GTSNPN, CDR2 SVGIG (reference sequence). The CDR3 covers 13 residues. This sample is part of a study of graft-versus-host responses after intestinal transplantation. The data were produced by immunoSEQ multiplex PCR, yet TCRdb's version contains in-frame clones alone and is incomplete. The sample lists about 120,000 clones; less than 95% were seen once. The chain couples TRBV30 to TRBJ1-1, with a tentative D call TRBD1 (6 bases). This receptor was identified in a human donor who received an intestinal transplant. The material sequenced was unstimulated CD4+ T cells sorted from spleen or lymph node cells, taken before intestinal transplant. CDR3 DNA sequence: TGTGCCTCGTCCAAGGACAGTTACACTGAAGCTTTCTTT. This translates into CASSKDSYTEAFF.